This TCR beta chain was recovered during a study of human T cells and chemical hapten exposure. Study context: Alopecia areata, totalis or universalis affected patients who were mostly female.

Indicated time point: patch test 3, about 24 weeks after DPC sensitization. Treatment given: therapeutic diphenylcyclopropenone sensitization with weekly scalp DPC. The CDR3 runs to 14 residues. Germline CDR1 is SEHNR and CDR2 is FQNEAQ (reference sequence). V shed 6 bases and J 6 bases; nucleotides not matched to a gene: 9. This clonotype was recorded many times. The library labeled individual cDNA molecules by adding unique molecular identifiers to them. One entry per CDR3 protein results from TCRdb running MiXCR on the RACE reads. In the table there are about 160,000 distinct CDR3 sequences, around 30% of which are singletons.

The genes are TRBV7-9 and TRBJ2-7; TRBD1 aligns across 9 bases. The source is a young woman with alopecia areata. Some clones in this sample may be carry-over from other donors' samples. Here the sequenced sample was whole blood, taken in connection with sensitization to the hapten diphenylcyclopropenone (DPC). CDR3 nucleotides: TGTGCCAGCAGTCGTCCCGGGACAGGGACCGAGCAGTACTTC. Translated: CASSRPGTGTEQYF.